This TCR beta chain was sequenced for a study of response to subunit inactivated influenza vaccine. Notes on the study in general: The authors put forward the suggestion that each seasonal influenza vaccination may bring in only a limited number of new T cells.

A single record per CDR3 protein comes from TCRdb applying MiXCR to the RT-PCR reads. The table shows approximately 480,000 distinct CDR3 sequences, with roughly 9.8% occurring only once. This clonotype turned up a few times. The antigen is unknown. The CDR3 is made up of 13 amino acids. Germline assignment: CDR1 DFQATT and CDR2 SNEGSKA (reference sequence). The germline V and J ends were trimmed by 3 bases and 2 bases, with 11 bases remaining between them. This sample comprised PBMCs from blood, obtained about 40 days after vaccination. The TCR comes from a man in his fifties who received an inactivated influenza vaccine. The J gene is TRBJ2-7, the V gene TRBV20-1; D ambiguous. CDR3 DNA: TGCAGTGCTAGCAGAACTTTCGCCTACGAGCAGTACTTC. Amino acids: CSASRTFAYEQYF.